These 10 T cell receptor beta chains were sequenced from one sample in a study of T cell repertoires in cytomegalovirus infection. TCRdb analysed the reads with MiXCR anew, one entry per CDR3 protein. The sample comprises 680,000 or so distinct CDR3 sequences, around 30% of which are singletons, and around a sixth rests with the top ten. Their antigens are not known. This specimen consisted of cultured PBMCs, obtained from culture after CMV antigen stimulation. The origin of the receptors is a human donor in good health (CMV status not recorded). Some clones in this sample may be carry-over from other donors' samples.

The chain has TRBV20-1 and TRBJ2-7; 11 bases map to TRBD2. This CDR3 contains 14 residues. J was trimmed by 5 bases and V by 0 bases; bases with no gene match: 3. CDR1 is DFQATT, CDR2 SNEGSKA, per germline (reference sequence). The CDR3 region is CSARDLLAGDEQYF. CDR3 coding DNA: TGCAGTGCTAGAGATTTACTAGCGGGGGACGAGCAGTACTTC.

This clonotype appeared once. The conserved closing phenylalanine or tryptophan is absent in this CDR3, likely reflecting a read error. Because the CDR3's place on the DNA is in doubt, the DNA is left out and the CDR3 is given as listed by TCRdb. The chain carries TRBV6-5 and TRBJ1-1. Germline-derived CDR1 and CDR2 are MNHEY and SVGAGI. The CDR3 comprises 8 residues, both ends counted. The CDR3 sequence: CASSYYSA.

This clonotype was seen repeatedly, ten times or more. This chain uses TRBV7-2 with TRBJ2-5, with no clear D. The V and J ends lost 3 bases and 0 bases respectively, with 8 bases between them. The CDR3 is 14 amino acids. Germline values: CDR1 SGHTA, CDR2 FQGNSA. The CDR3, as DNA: TGTGCCAGCAGCTTCCAGACAAACCAAGAGACCCAGTACTTC. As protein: CASSFQTNQETQYF.

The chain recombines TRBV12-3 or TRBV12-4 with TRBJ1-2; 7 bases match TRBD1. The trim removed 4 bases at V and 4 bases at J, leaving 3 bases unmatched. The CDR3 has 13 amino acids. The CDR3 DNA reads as TGTGCCAGCAGTTACAGGGGACCCTATGGCTACACCTTC. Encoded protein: CASSYRGPYGYTF.

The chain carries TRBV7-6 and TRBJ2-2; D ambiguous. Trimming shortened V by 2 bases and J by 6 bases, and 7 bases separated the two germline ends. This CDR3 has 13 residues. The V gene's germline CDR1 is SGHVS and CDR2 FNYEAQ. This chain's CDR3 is CASSLLFPGELFF. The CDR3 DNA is TGTGCCAGCAGCTTACTGTTTCCCGGGGAGCTGTTTTTT.

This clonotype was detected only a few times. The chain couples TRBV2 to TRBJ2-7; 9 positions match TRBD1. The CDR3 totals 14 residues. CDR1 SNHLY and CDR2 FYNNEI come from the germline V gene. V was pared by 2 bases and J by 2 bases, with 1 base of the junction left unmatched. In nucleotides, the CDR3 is TGTGCCAGCAGTGAATGGGACAGGGCCTACGAGCAGTACTTC. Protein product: CASSEWDRAYEQYF.

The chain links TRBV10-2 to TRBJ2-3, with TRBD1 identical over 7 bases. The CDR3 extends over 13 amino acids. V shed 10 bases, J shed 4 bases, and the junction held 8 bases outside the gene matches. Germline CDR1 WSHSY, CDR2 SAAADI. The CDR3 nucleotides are TGCGCCACCAGGGCAGGGGGAGCAGATACGCAGTATTTT. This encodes CATRAGGADTQYF.

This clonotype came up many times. The DNA for the CDR3 is TGTGCCAGCAGCTCAGGACACAACACAGATACGCAGTATTTT. Translated, it gives CASSSGHNTDTQYF. The J gene is TRBJ2-3, the V gene TRBV7-2, with D possibly matching TRBD1 (5 bases). V lost 4 bases to trimming and J lost 2 bases, with 10 bases between them. The germline gives CDR1 SGHTA, CDR2 FQGNSA. The CDR3 spans 14 residues.

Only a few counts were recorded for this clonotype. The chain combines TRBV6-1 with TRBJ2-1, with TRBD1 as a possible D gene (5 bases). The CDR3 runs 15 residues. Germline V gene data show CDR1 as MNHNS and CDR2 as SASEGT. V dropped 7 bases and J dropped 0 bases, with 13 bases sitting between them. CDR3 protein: CASTRADSSYNEQFF. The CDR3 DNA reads TGTGCCAGCACCAGGGCGGATAGCTCCTACAATGAGCAGTTCTTC.

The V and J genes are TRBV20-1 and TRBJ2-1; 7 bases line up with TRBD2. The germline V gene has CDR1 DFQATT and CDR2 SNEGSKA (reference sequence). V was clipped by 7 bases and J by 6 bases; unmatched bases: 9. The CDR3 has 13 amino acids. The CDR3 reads CSEMREGRNEQFF. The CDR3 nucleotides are TGCAGTGAGATGAGGGAGGGCCGCAATGAGCAGTTCTTC.